The clone carrying this TCR beta chain was detected only once. The record originates from a study of blood T cell repertoires in COVID-19. For the study at large: Samples came from the United States, Italy and Spain, spanning acute and convalescent COVID-19. T cells, B-cell-depleted T cells, or PBMCs provided the cDNA or gDNA that served as material.

Followed longitudinally, the Seattle patients had been enrolled during active infection. Original processing methods: Amplification of reference gene primers was used by the study to estimate nucleated cell counts. Here immunoSEQ multiplex PCR was the method, and the copy in TCRdb shows in-frame clones only, minus some. Clonal size and the V and J genes are those of that table, whereas D and trimming came from the DNA. The sample lists approximately 500,000 clones, around nine tenths seen once, with less than 9% in the top ten. The sequence was obtained from a woman aged 45-65 years with COVID-19, enrolled during active disease. What was sequenced was peripheral blood.

Written as DNA, the CDR3 is TGCGCCAGCACTCCCGATTACGGACAGGCGTCGCGGGGCTACACCTTC. Protein product: CASTPDYGQASRGYTF. V is TRBV5-1 and J is TRBJ1-2; 7 bases fit TRBD1. The CDR3 loop spans 16 amino acids. Germline-derived CDR1 and CDR2 are SGHRS and YFSETQ. The V and J ends lost 6 bases and 8 bases, in that order; junction bases with no gene match: 19.